This T cell receptor beta chain stems from a study of blood T cell repertoires in COVID-19. The overall study: Acute-phase and convalescent COVID-19 samples originated in the United States, Italy and Spain. In each case, the material was cDNA or gDNA derived from T cells, B-cell-depleted T cells, or PBMCs.

In the original workflow: The authors estimated nucleated cell counts from reference gene primer amplification. Sequenced by immunoSEQ multiplex PCR; TCRdb stores in-frame clones only, minus some. V, J and clone size derive from that table, while D and trimming were established from the DNA sequence. Among about 32,000 clones listed, more than 80% were seen once. This CDR3 contains 17 residues. The germline gives CDR1 SGHNT, CDR2 YENEEA. The trim removed 5 bases at V and 2 bases at J, leaving 11 bases unmatched. The sequence came from a man between 60 and 70 years old with active or convalescent COVID-19. Material for sequencing was peripheral blood. The gene calls are TRBV11-3 and TRBJ2-1; TRBD2 agrees at 8 bases. CDR3 nucleotide sequence: TGTGCCAGCAGCCGTAATGTCCTAGCGGGCACCTACAATGAGCAGTTCTTC. Translating it yields CASSRNVLAGTYNEQFF.